Given below is one TCR beta chain in context. The sample belongs to a study of blood T cell repertoires in COVID-19. In the original processing: It was from reference gene primer amplification that nucleated cell counts were estimated. TCRdb's copy holds only in-frame clones and misses some; the assay was immunoSEQ multiplex PCR. That table supplies the V and J calls and clone size; D and trimming were determined from the DNA. Here the sample spans about 480,000 clones, roughly 87% being singletons. Trimming left V 4 bases short and J 0 bases short, with 12 bases between. The CDR3 totals 15 residues. The germline CDR1 and CDR2 sequences are SGDLS and YYNGEE.

This chain links TRBV9 with TRBJ2-3; D gene uncertain. Sequenced material: peripheral blood. This sequence was found in a man younger than 30 with COVID-19, enrolled during active disease. CDR3 nucleotide sequence: TGTGCCAGCAGCCCAGATGGGCAGAGCACAGATACGCAGTATTTT. It yields the protein CASSPDGQSTDTQYF.